The rows below give T cell receptor beta chains drawn from one sample of a study of cytomegalovirus exposure and HLA in healthy donors. Libraries were prepared by immunoSEQ multiplex PCR; TCRdb keeps only in-frame clonotypes and omits some of them. This sample has over 200,000 clones, with more than 60% found just once. Specimen: PBMCs. These receptors all stem from a woman aged 55 to 70 in good health and CMV-seropositive. Both conserved end residues are part of each CDR3. Clone size is given for some rows only: seen once, a few or many times, or a class if the clone is expanded.

TRBV27 | NA | CASIEQRRAGYEQYF
TRBV2 | NA | CASSDDREYTDTQYF
TRBV6-4 | NA | CASSSRQGKGYTF
TRBV19 | NA | CASRRQGLAGGVLYEQYF
TRBV2 | NA | CASSVPGQGAREQYF
TRBV6-9 | NA | CASSLGGVEYNEQFF
TRBV19 | few | CASSVTGGEVTDTQYF
TRBV5-1 | NA | CASSFGLALEAFF
TRBV29-1 | NA | CSAYLTGVNYGYTF
TRBV5-1 | NA | CASSLTASGRNEQYF
TRBV28 | NA | CASSFLEKLFF
TRBV5-1 | NA | CASTYISTDTQYF
TRBV7-9 | NA | CASSTPGQGAGGYTF
TRBV7-3 | NA | CASSLSSGPTDTQYF
TRBV7-9 | NA | CSSSLVGSEEETQYF
TRBV11-2 | NA | CASSLVNRSGRAKFGELFF
TRBV5-4 | NA | CASRQGMEAEAFF
TRBV7-6 | NA | CASSFLGTGVSQETQYF
TRBV19 | NA | CASRRQSSGNTIYF
TRBV18 | NA | CASSQGQGTEAFF
TRBV7-2 | NA | CASSGLRDRSTEAFF
TRBV14 | few | CASSHYRTSGSNEQFF
TRBV5-4 | NA | CASSLEAGGTGELFF
TRBV9 | NA | CASSVAGNYGYTF
TRBV2 | NA | CASSEFAGGLGYF
TRBV19 | NA | CASSRLAGDPNSGELFF
TRBV10-3 | NA | CAISERGTGGALNTEAFF
TRBV5-1 | NA | CASSPGGRDQSRQFF
TRBV30 | NA | CAWSPGLVAYEQYF
TRBV7-8 | few | CASSHLGGNQPQHF
TRBV9 | NA | CASSVQSSGGNTGELFF
TRBV5-4 | NA | CASSLRAMNTEAFF
TRBV11-3 | NA | CASSSETGQGCEQYF
TRBV2 | once | CASSATGGADTQYF
TRBV20-1 | NA | CSASGGQPQHF
TRBV21-1 | NA | CASRDRGSGGYTF
TRBV2 | NA | CASSRLTSNQPQHF
TRBV6-1 | NA | CASSEGSAQYTDTQYF
TRBV5-4 | NA | CASSRLAGGPGTDTQYF
TRBV19 | NA | CASSIPSYGYTF
TRBV18 | NA | CASSPQGARAYEQYF
TRBV6-5 | few | CASSRQDPNTGELFF
TRBV7-8 | NA | CASSPFTPGSTDTQYF
TRBV10-3 | NA | CAISDPAGGADTQYF
TRBV6-4 | NA | CASSQSGTGVAGYTF
TRBV6-5 | few | CASSYSGGIYEQYF
TRBV6-1 | NA | CASSEGTRGIFF
TRBV18 | NA | CASSTGTGAGNTIYF
TRBV5-1 | once | CASSLGSGSYEQYF
TRBV19 | NA | CASTNDGNSGNTIYF
TRBV27 | NA | CASSPLGTGNGYTF
TRBV9 | NA | CASSYRLATDTQYF
TRBV25-1 | few | CASRDSAYSGNTIYF
TRBV7-2 | NA | CASSLRASGTSTDTQYF
TRBV27 | NA | CASSQTTPPLNTEAFF